This TCR beta chain was captured by sequencing in a study of T cell clonotyping in hematopoietic cell transplantation (dated by TCRdb to 2020 to 2022). In terms of the full investigation: Pretransplant samples from recipients were collected after cytoreduction. Patient recruitment ran from 2015 to January 2017, and follow-up continued until late 2020 or death. A total of under 150 blood samples were gathered in the study from fewer than 40 consecutive transplant recipients along with their related donors. Here is what the overall study found, with its caveats: Only a small fraction of recipient repertoires overlapped donor repertoires, with over 97% appearing de novo at the given depth. Recipient TCR diversity fell after transplant, with pathologically expanded clonotypes rising progressively from day 30 to day 180. Broader TCR repertoire diversity after transplant was predicted by Inverse Simpson Index values from donors and from recipients before transplant. The sample size was limited and the cells went unsorted, which meant the CD4 and CD8 repertoire contributions could not be told apart.

With regard to this clone: Its binding antigen is unknown. Base qualities are not provided; no much larger clone lies one nucleotide away.

The time point label, read with the paper, signifies: recipient sample about 28 days before transplant, after cytoreduction. Blood samples were obtained from recipients approximately 28 days before transplant and at days 30, 100 and 180 after transplant. Nuclei Lysis Solution was used to extract genomic DNA from fresh or cryopreserved unfractionated peripheral blood mononuclear cells. TCR beta CDR3 regions were amplified from genomic DNA with the immunoSEQ assay, a bias-controlled multiplex PCR using V- and J-specific primers. A second PCR step added a proprietary barcode and Illumina adapter sequences to the CDR3 amplicons. An Illumina MiSeq instrument was used to sequence the CDR3 libraries. In the source study's methods: immunoSEQ Analyzer 3.0 was used for export and quality control, with R Bioconductor and Immunarch used for downstream analyses. Only productive rearrangements within the normalized downsampled data set were used in the calculation of repertoire metrics. Clonotypes larger than 5 templates in the normalized cohort were defined as pathologically expanded. The Inverse Simpson Index was used to measure repertoire diversity. To capture all clonotypes, the CMV-specificity analyses were run on the non-normalized data set. The clones in this table, taken by TCRdb from immuneACCESS, are in-frame only. Not every clone is retained; where verified, under half of the shortfall comes from an unresolved V gene, and the cause of the rest is unknown. V and J calls plus clone size are reproduced from that table; the DNA served to infer D and trimming. The sample table lists more than 8,000 clones, less than 90% of them with a count of one. The ten largest clones add up to about 26% of the sample.

The germline V gene sets CDR1 to MDHEN and CDR2 to SYDVKM. From the cysteine up to the phenylalanine, the CDR3 has a length of 13 residues. The entry retains the CDR3 DNA only, 39 bases that are in frame from base 1. Trimming removed 6 bases from V and 5 bases from J, leaving 13 bases between the germline ends. The clonotype originates from a woman aged 55-69 years with acute myeloid leukemia. Some clones in this sample may be carry-over from other donors' samples. The sample consisted of peripheral blood mononuclear cells, taken before stem cell transplant. The chain uses TRBV28 and TRBJ1-1, with the D gene call left open. The CDR3 loop reads CASSPFLDTEAFF. The nucleotides read TGTGCCAGCAGCCCTTTCCTCGATACTGAAGCTTTCTTT.